One sample yielded the 32 T cell receptor beta chains listed below, sequenced in a study of regulatory T cells in long-lasting Graves disease. As for time point: newly diagnosed GD, antithyroid drugs for less than 3 months. RNA extracted from PBMCs served as the sequencing template. Assembly of TCR beta libraries relied on iRepertoire HTBI primers together with Arm-PCR of CDR3 regions. Via MiXCR, TCRdb re-called the multiplex PCR reads, giving one row per CDR3 protein. The sample lists roughly 380,000 distinct CDR3 sequences, about 14% occurring once. This specimen was peripheral blood mononuclear cells (PBMCs), taken at new diagnosis, from a patient treated with antithyroid drugs. These receptor sequences come from a female donor with Graves disease.

This clonotype was recorded at least ten times. The chain joins TRBV5-5 to TRBJ1-1; D gene unclear. The CDR3 runs to 14 residues. The germline gives CDR1 SGHKS, CDR2 YYEKEE (reference sequence). V gave up 0 bases and J gave up 4 bases, with 10 bases separating them. CDR3 DNA sequence: TGTGCCAGCAGCTTGGACTCGAGGAGCACTGAAGCTTTCTTT. As protein: CASSLDSRSTEAFF.

This clonotype was recorded a few times. One end of the junction is discordant with germline, which a read error may explain. CDR3 amino acids: CASSQTSHRGCTF. CDR3 in DNA: TGCGCCAGCAGCCAAACCTCGCATCGGGGCTGCACCTTC. The J gene is TRBJ1-2, the V gene TRBV4-1, with D perhaps matching TRBD1 (5 bases). Germline values: CDR1 MGHRA, CDR2 YSYEKL. CDR3 length equals 13 residues.

This clonotype was detected many times. The chain recombines TRBV30 with TRBJ1-5; weak D call: TRBD1 (6 bases). This CDR3 spans 14 amino acids. CDR1 is GTSNPN and CDR2 is SVGIG in the germline V gene (reference sequence). Between the trimmed V and J ends, which lost 8 bases and 0 bases, there was a span of 14 bases. The DNA for the CDR3 is TGTGCCCTCAGGGGTGCTAATAGCAATCAGCCCCAGCATTTT. This translates into CALRGANSNQPQHF. Full variable domain (rest looked up from reference TRBV30 and TRBJ1-5): SQTIHQWPATLVQPVGSPLSLECTVEGTSNPNLYWYRQAAGRGLQLLFYSVGIGQISSEVPQNLSASRPQDRQFILSSKKLLLSDSGFYLCALRGANSNQPQHFGDGTRLSIL.

This clonotype was counted between two and nine times. The V and J genes are TRBV18 and TRBJ2-5; D is ambiguous. This CDR3 contains 14 residues. V was clipped by 0 bases and J by 0 bases, with 5 bases between them. CDR1 and CDR2 from the germline V gene are KGHSH and LQKENI. CDR3 DNA: TGTGCCAGCTCACCACCGGTGGACCAAGAGACCCAGTACTTC. Translating it yields CASSPPVDQETQYF.

CDR3 nucleotide sequence: TGTGCCAGCACCCCCGATGGGCTGGCAGAGACCCAGTACTTC. Protein: CASTPDGLAETQYF. The chain combines TRBV9 with TRBJ2-5; D is ambiguous. In germline, CDR1 is SGDLS, CDR2 YYNGEE. The length of the CDR3 is 14 residues. The V gene lost 6 bases and the J gene lost 4 bases, with 16 bases spanning the gap.

This clonotype was observed many times. The chain recombines TRBV5-1 with TRBJ2-5; 13 bases are shared with TRBD2. Germline V CDR1 and CDR2: SGHRS, YFSETQ. The CDR3 is 15 residues long. With V trimmed by 5 bases and J by 4 bases, 5 bases remained unmatched. CDR3 nucleotide sequence: TGCGCCAGCAGGCCCGGACTAGCGGGAGTAGAGACCCAGTACTTC. Translation gives CASRPGLAGVETQYF. The whole variable domain, filled in from reference TRBV5-1 and TRBJ2-5, reads KAGVTQTPRYLIKTRGQQVTLSCSPISGHRSVSWYQQTPGQGLQFLFEYFSETQRNKGNFPGRFSGRQFSNSRSEMNVSTLELGDSALYLCASRPGLAGVETQYFGPGTRLLVL.

This clonotype was detected many times. The gene calls are TRBV11-2 and TRBJ2-7; D remains ambiguous. Trimming left V 5 bases short and J 1 base short, with 6 bases between. Looked up from germline, CDR1 is SGHAT and CDR2 is FQNNGV. The CDR3 runs 12 residues. The CDR3 spells CASSRWSYEQYF. Here the CDR3 DNA reads TGTGCCAGCAGCCGATGGTCCTACGAGCAGTACTTC.

In this sample, this clonotype turned up many times. The chain couples TRBV20-1 to TRBJ2-3, with D unresolved. The CDR3 has 13 amino acids. From germline, CDR1 is DFQATT and CDR2 SNEGSKA (reference sequence). Between the trimmed V and J ends, which lost 6 bases and 0 bases, there was a span of 10 bases. CDR3 region: CSAPADSTDTQYF. CDR3 nucleotide sequence: TGCAGTGCCCCGGCAGATAGCACAGATACGCAGTATTTT.

The V and J genes are TRBV6-1 and TRBJ1-1, with D maybe TRBD1 (6 bases). The CDR3 is 13 residues long. Germline V gene lookup returns CDR1 MNHNS and CDR2 SASEGT. The ends were cut back, 6 bases at V and 1 base at J, with 9 bases in the middle. CDR3 sequence: CASRGHRNTEAFF. The CDR3 coding sequence is TGTGCCAGCAGGGGACACCGGAACACTGAAGCTTTCTTT.

This clonotype was detected many times. The chain uses TRBV6-1 and TRBJ1-5; the D is unclear. Trimming pared 5 bases from V and 5 bases from J, leaving 10 bases between. CDR1 is MNHNS, CDR2 SASEGT, per germline. The CDR3 covers 13 residues. CDR3 region: CASSHDRDQPQHF. In DNA, the CDR3 is TGTGCCAGCAGTCACGACCGCGATCAGCCCCAGCATTTT.

This chain connects TRBV5-1 to TRBJ2-7, with 7 bases matching TRBD1. Looked up from germline, CDR1 is SGHRS and CDR2 is YFSETQ. The CDR3 spans 14 residues. V lost 4 bases to trimming and J lost 2 bases; unmatched junction nucleotides: 6. The CDR3 loop is CASSLVGQTYEQYF. CDR3 DNA sequence: TGCGCCAGCAGCCTGGTGGGACAGACCTACGAGCAGTACTTC. Supplemented by reference TRBV5-1 and TRBJ2-7, the full variable domain reads KAGVTQTPRYLIKTRGQQVTLSCSPISGHRSVSWYQQTPGQGLQFLFEYFSETQRNKGNFPGRFSGRQFSNSRSEMNVSTLELGDSALYLCASSLVGQTYEQYFGPGTRLTVT.

The CDR3 reads CASGLTGFWGGGTYDEQFF. DNA of the CDR3: TGTGCCAGCGGACTTACAGGGTTTTGGGGGGGGGGAACGTACGATGAGCAGTTCTTC. This chain links TRBV28 with TRBJ2-1; possibly TRBD2 for D (7 bases). The CDR3 sequence is 19 residues long. Between the trimmed V and J ends, which lost 8 bases and 8 bases, there was a span of 34 bases. Germline values: CDR1 MDHEN, CDR2 SYDVKM.

This clonotype was detected many times. The V and J genes are TRBV30 and TRBJ1-1; D might be TRBD1 (5 bases). With 5 bases removed from V and 0 bases from J, the gap between germline ends came to 19 bases. Looked up from germline, CDR1 is GTSNPN and CDR2 is SVGIG (reference sequence). CDR3 length equals 16 residues. CDR3 loop: CAWEPGPHTMNTEAFF. The DNA of the CDR3 is TGTGCCTGGGAGCCAGGGCCGCATACTATGAACACTGAAGCTTTCTTT.

This clonotype came up many times. The J gene is TRBJ2-3, the V gene TRBV5-1, with TRBD2 identical over 11 bases. The germline gives CDR1 SGHRS, CDR2 YFSETQ. The CDR3 loop spans 17 amino acids. J was trimmed by 2 bases and V by 4 bases; bases with no gene match: 9. Here the CDR3 DNA reads TGCGCCAGCAGCCCCCTCGATAGCGGGAGGGCCACAGATACGCAGTATTTT. Amino acid sequence: CASSPLDSGRATDTQYF.

The chain links TRBV7-9 to TRBJ1-3; D remains unclear. In germline, CDR1 is SEHNR, CDR2 FQNEAQ (reference sequence). Trimming removed 4 bases at V and 0 bases at J, with 7 bases between. This CDR3 spans 14 amino acids. The CDR3 is CASSSSGSGNTIYF. DNA of the CDR3: TGTGCCAGCAGCTCTTCAGGCTCTGGAAACACCATATATTTT. The variable domain in full, with the rest retrieved from reference TRBV7-9 and TRBJ1-3, is DTGVSQNPRHKITKRGQNVTFRCDPISEHNRLYWYRQTLGQGPEFLTYFQNEAQLEKSRLLSDRFSAERPKGSFSTLEIQRTEQGDSAMYLCASSSSGSGNTIYFGEGSWLTVV.

This clonotype was counted ten times or more. The chain uses TRBV5-4 and TRBJ2-2, with 8 bases that match TRBD1. The germline V gene encodes CDR1 SGHNT and CDR2 YYREEE (reference sequence). The CDR3 is 17 residues long. The V segment lost 4 bases and the J segment 3 bases; nucleotides outside the gene matches: 11. The CDR3 coding sequence is TGTGCCAGCAGCCGGAGGGGGGCAGGGGGCTACACCGGGGAGCTGTTTTTT. Amino acid sequence: CASSRRGAGGYTGELFF.

This clonotype was seen a handful of times. Just one base apart from a much larger clone, this may be a read error. The V gene is TRBV11-1, the J gene TRBJ2-2; D not resolved. V shed 3 bases and J shed 4 bases, with 9 bases lying between them. The germline V gene encodes CDR1 SGHAT and CDR2 FQDESV (reference sequence). This CDR3 spans 14 amino acids. CDR3 nucleotides: TGTGCCAGCAGCTTCGGACCGGGCACCGGGGAGCTGTTTTTT. The encoded protein is CASSFGPGTGELFF.

This clonotype was picked up many times. This chain links TRBV2 with TRBJ2-7; D gene ambiguous. V lost 0 bases and J lost 2, with 14 bases in between. Germline V lookup: CDR1 SNHLY, CDR2 FYNNEI. The CDR3 contains 16 residues. The CDR3 protein is CASSEAQDPYTYEQYF. CDR3 bases: TGTGCCAGCAGTGAAGCTCAGGACCCTTACACCTACGAGCAGTACTTC.

At least ten counts were recorded for this clonotype. The gene calls are TRBV27 and TRBJ2-1; D unclear. The germline V gene has CDR1 MNHEY and CDR2 SMNVEV (reference sequence). The CDR3 is 15 residues long. V gave up 3 bases and J gave up 0 bases, with 9 bases separating them. The CDR3 sequence is CASSFRTSSYNEQFF. In DNA, the CDR3 is TGTGCCAGCAGTTTCCGGACGAGCTCCTACAATGAGCAGTTCTTC.

The chain combines TRBV19 with TRBJ2-1; TRBD2 is a possible D gene (6 bases). Germline V gene data show CDR1 as LNHDA and CDR2 as SQIVND (reference sequence). This CDR3 region has 13 residues. Trimming removed 3 bases from V and 6 bases from J, with 9 bases in between. The DNA of the CDR3 is TGTGCCAGTAGTATGGTTAGCGGCAATGAGCAGTTCTTC. Translating gives CASSMVSGNEQFF.

Many counts were recorded for this clonotype. J is TRBJ1-6 and V is TRBV19, with 9 bases identical to TRBD1. The V segment lost 7 bases and the J segment 10 bases; nucleotides outside the gene matches: 5. This CDR3 has 13 amino acids. Per the germline V gene, CDR1 is LNHDA and CDR2 is SQIVND (reference sequence). This chain's CDR3 is CASTRTGESPLHF. The DNA of the CDR3 is TGTGCCAGTACCAGGACAGGGGAATCACCCCTCCACTTT.

This clonotype was detected ten times or more. The V gene is TRBV12-3 or TRBV12-4, the J gene TRBJ2-2, with a tentative D call TRBD2 (5 bases). This CDR3 has 17 residues. The V gene lost 5 bases and the J gene lost 0 bases, with 16 bases spanning the gap. In DNA, the CDR3 is TGTGCCAGCAGTCCACGGGGAACGGTTGCGAACACCGGGGAGCTGTTTTTT. Its protein is CASSPRGTVANTGELFF.

The chain joins TRBV6-2 or TRBV6-3 to TRBJ1-2, with D perhaps matching TRBD1 (5 bases). The CDR3 is 11 amino acids. V lost 7 bases to trimming and J lost 8 bases, with 11 bases between them. Germline CDR1 reads MNHEY; CDR2 reads SVGEGT. The CDR3 here is CASKWGNGYTF. The DNA of the CDR3 is TGTGCCAGCAAGTGGGGGAACGGCTACACCTTC.

The sample holds many counts of this clonotype. This could be a read error, since a much larger clone is one nucleotide away. This CDR3 is CASSPGQGHSPLHF. The CDR3 DNA reads TGTGCCAGCAGTCCGGGACAGGGGCATTCACCCCTCCACTTT. The chain uses TRBV12-3 or TRBV12-4 and TRBJ1-6; 10 nucleotides align to TRBD1. Trimming took 5 bases from V and 8 from J; bases not matched to a gene: 3. The length of the CDR3 is 14 residues.

The J gene is TRBJ2-1, the V gene TRBV27, with TRBD2 matching 14 bases. Trimming cost V 4 bases and J 2 bases; bases outside gene matches: 10. The CDR3 extends over 19 amino acids. In germline, CDR1 is MNHEY, CDR2 SMNVEV (reference sequence). The CDR3 sequence is CASSSQRTSGGSAYNEQFF. For the CDR3, the DNA is TGTGCCAGCAGTTCTCAGCGGACTAGCGGGGGGTCCGCCTACAATGAGCAGTTCTTC.

This clonotype has only a few counts. The gene calls are TRBV15 and TRBJ2-7, with D unresolved. The germline V gene has CDR1 LNHNV and CDR2 YYDKDF (reference sequence). This CDR3 region has 13 residues. Deletions cut 0 bases from V and 5 bases from J, with 8 bases between. The CDR3 protein is CATSRDPEDEQYF. In DNA, the CDR3 is TGTGCCACCAGCAGAGACCCAGAAGACGAGCAGTACTTC.

This clonotype has a count of ten or more. The chain carries TRBV12-3 or TRBV12-4 and TRBJ1-2; 7 nucleotides line up with TRBD1. This CDR3 has 17 residues. Trimming cost V 3 bases and J 0 bases; bases outside gene matches: 10. As DNA, the CDR3 is TGTGCCAGCAGTTTTTCTGGGGGGGGACAGCCTAACTATGGCTACACCTTC. This encodes CASSFSGGGQPNYGYTF.

The V and J genes are TRBV9 and TRBJ2-1; D gene uncertain. V dropped 0 bases and J dropped 3 bases, with 4 bases sitting between them. Germline CDR1 SGDLS, CDR2 YYNGEE. The CDR3 sequence is 13 residues long. CDR3 bases: TGTGCCAGCAGCGTAGACAGCTACAATGAGCAGTTCTTC. Its protein is CASSVDSYNEQFF.

The chain links TRBV11-2 to TRBJ2-3, with D possibly TRBD1 on 6 matching bases. The germline gives CDR1 SGHAT, CDR2 FQNNGV. V lost 6 bases and J lost 0, with 16 bases in between. This CDR3 spans 16 amino acids. The CDR3 reads CASSVSLQGSTDTQYF. For the CDR3, the DNA is TGTGCCAGCAGTGTTTCCCTACAGGGAAGCACAGATACGCAGTATTTT.

The rearrangement joins TRBV7-9 to TRBJ2-1, with TRBD1 identical over 12 bases. Trimming cost V 5 bases and J 10 bases; bases outside gene matches: 12. Germline CDR1 SEHNR, CDR2 FQNEAQ (reference sequence). This CDR3 contains 16 residues. CDR3 DNA: TGTGCCAGCAGCCGAATCTGGGACAGGGGGCGGACAGAGCAGTTCTTC. It yields the protein CASSRIWDRGRTEQFF.

This clonotype was observed many times. The rearrangement uses TRBV11-2 and TRBJ2-3; D call uncertain. In germline, CDR1 is SGHAT, CDR2 FQNNGV. Trimming stripped 3 bases from V and 1 base from J, with 11 bases between. The CDR3 runs to 15 residues. DNA for the CDR3: TGTGCCAGCAGCTTCGCCCTTTACGGCACAGATACGCAGTATTTT. This encodes CASSFALYGTDTQYF.

This chain uses TRBV2 with TRBJ1-2; TRBD1 matches at 9 bases. CDR3 length: 12 amino acids. Germline V gene lookup returns CDR1 SNHLY and CDR2 FYNNEI. Trimming at V came to 8 bases and at J to 6 bases, leaving 4 bases not matched to a gene. In DNA, the CDR3 is TGTGCCAGCGGGGGGACAGGGAATGGCTACACCTTC. This codes for CASGGTGNGYTF. Full variable domain (missing parts from reference TRBV2 and TRBJ1-2): EPEVTQTPSHQVTQMGQEVILRCVPISNHLYFYWYRQILGQKVEFLVSFYNNEISEKSEIFDDQFSVERPDGSNFTLKIRSTKLEDSAMYFCASGGTGNGYTFGSGTRLTVV.